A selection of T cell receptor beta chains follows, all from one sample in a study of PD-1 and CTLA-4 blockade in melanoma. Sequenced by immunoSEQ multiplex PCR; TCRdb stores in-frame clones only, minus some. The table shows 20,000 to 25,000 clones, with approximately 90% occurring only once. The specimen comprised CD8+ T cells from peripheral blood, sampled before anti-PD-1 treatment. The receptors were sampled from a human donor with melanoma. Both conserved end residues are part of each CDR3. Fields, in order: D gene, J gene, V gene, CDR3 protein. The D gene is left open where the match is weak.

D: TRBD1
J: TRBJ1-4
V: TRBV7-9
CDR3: CASSRGTATNEKLFF

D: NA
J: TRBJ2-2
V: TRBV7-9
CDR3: CASSLFSGETGELFF

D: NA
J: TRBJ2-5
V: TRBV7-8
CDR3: CASSLAGGEETQYF

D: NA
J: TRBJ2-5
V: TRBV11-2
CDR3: CASSIQGNQETQYF

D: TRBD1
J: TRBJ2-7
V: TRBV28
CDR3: CASETPDRAYEQYF

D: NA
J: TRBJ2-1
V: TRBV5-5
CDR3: CASSFSEQFF

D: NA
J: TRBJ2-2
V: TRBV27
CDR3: CASSLARTDTGELFF

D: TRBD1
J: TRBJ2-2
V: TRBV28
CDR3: CASSLRGSNTGELFF

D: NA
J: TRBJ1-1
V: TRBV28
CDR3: CASSLLRTEAFF

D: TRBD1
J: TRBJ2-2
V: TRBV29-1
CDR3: CSVTGGQGTGELFF

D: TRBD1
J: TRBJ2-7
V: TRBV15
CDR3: CATSNYRGYEQYF

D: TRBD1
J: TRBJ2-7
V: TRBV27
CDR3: CASSLQGPRFSEQYF

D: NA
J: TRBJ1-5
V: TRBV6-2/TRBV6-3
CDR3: CASSYSSALANQPQHF

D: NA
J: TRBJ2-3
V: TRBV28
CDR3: CASRLRSTDTQYF

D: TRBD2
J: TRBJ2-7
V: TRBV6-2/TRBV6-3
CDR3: CASSHLAGDEQYF

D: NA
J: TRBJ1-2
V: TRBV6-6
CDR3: CASSYSVGPRVDGYTF

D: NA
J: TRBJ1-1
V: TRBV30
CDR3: CAWSVGAPEPFF

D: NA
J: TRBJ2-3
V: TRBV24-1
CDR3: CATSDGRSTDTQYF

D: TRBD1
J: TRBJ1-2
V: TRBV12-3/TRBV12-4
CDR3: CASSRRDRVGYTF

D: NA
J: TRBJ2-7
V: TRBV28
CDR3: CASSSPFEPQSSYEQYF

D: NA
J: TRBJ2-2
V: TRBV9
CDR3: CASSADTGELFF

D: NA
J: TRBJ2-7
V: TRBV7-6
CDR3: CASSLGALGLEQYF

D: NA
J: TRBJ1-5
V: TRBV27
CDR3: CASSRRGGGYSNQPQHF

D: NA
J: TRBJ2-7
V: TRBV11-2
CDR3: CASSLAGVAYEQYF

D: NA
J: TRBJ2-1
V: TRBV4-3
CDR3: CASSQKRGPGYNEQFF

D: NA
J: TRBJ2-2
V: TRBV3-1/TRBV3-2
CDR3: CASSQGQNTGELFF

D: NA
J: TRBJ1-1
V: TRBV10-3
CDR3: CAISESIDTEAFF

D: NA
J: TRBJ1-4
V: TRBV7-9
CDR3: CASSLGPINEKLFF

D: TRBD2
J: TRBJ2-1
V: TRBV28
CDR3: CASSSPGTSGVMEFF

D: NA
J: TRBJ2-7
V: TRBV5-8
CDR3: CASSPEGAVLSYEQYF

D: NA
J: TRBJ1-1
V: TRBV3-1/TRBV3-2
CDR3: CASSQGDPVYLTEAFF

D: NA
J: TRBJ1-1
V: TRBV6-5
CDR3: CASSYGVTLNTEAFF

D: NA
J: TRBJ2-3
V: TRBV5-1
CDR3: CASSSPGLGTDTQYF

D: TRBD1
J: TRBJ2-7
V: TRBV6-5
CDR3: CASRDRGSYEQYF

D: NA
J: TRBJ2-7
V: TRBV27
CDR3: CASTFGGEQYF

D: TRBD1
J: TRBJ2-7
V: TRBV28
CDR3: CASSWDSDEQYF

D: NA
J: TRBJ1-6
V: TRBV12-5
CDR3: CASVTLNLSPLHF

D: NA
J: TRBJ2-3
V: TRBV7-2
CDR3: CASSDFDLLSTDTQYF

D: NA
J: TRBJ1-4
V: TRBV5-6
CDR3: CASTVDEGGGEKLFF

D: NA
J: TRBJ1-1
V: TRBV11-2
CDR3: CASSAHQNTEAFF

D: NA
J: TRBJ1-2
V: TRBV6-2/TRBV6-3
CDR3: CASSYSDSHNYGYTF

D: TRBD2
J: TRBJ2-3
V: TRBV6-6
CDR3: CASSLAWGGRDTQYF

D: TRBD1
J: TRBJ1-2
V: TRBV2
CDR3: CASSLGQGGYGYTF

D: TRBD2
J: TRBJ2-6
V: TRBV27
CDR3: CASSLGGDLPLSGANVLTF

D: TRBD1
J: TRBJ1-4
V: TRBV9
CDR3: CASSVGVGQAEGEKLFF

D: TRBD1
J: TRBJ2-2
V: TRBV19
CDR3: CASSGDREANTGELFF

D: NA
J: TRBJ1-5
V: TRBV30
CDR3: CAWSVGEGNANQPQHF

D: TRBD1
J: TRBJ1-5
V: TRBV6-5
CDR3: CASSYRAGGNQPQHF